This TCR beta chain was identified during a study of Ad26.COV2.S vaccination and SARS-CoV-2 variants. Across the study: Intramuscular Ad26.COV2.S doses were given once or twice, 56 days apart.

Overall study results and limits: Recipients of vaccine and of placebo showed similar breadth of their non-spike TCR repertoires. Overall T cell responses may have been underestimated by the analyses of TCR breadth and depth. Vaccine recipients showed a spike-specific TCR breadth that was higher than in placebo recipients.

Libraries were prepared by immunoSEQ multiplex PCR; TCRdb keeps only in-frame clonotypes and omits some of them. The data show 350,000 to 600,000 clones, 89% seen once. This clone was recorded once. Its antigen is not known. The treatment was: around 19 received Ad26.COV2.S at low or high dose, single or two shots; 5 received placebo; per-sample allocation not given. Collection of the samples took place on day 63 after the first injection of vaccine or placebo. The source of this sequence is a person aged 18 to 65 who received the Ad26.COV2.S COVID-19 vaccine or a placebo. The sample was peripheral blood, taken in a trial of Ad26.COV2.S vaccine versus placebo.

The CDR3 nucleotides read TGTGCCAGCAGTCCCCGGGACGAAAACTATGGCTACACCTTC. This gives the protein CASSPRDENYGYTF. The genes are TRBV6-2 or TRBV6-3 and TRBJ1-2; D possibly corresponds to TRBD1 (5 bases). Germline CDR1 reads MNHEY; CDR2 reads SVGEGT. This CDR3 has 14 residues. Trimming removed 5 bases from V and 2 bases from J, with 12 bases in between.